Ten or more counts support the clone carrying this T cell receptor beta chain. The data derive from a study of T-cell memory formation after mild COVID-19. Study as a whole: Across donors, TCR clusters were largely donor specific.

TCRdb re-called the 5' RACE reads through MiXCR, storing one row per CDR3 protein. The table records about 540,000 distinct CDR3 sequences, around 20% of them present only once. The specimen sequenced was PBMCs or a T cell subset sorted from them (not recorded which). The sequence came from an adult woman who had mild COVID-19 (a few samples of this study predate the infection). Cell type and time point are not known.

This chain's CDR3 is CASSTKGSGGGDEQFF. The CDR3 DNA reads TGTGCCAGCAGCACAAAGGGGTCGGGGGGCGGTGATGAGCAGTTCTTC. The J gene is TRBJ2-1, the V gene TRBV12-3 or TRBV12-4; D may be TRBD2 (7 bases). With 6 bases removed from V and 8 bases from J, the gap between germline ends came to 23 bases. The CDR3 loop spans 16 amino acids.